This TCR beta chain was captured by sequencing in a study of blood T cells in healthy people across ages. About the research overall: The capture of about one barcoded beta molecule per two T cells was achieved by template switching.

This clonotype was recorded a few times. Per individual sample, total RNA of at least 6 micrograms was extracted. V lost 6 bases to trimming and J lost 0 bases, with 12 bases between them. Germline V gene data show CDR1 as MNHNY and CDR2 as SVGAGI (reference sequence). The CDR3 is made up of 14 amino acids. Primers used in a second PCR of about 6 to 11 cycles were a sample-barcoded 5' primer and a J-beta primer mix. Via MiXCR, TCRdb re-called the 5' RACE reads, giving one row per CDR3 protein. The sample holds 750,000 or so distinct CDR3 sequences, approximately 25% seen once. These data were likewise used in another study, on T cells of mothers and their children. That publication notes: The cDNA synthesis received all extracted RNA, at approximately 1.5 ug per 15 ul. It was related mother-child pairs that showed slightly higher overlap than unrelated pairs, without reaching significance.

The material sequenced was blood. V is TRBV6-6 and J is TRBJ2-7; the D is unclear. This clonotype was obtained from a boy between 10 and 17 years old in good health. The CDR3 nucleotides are TGTGCCAGCAGCGCGACTTTTAGCTCCTACGAGCAGTACTTC. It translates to CASSATFSSYEQYF.